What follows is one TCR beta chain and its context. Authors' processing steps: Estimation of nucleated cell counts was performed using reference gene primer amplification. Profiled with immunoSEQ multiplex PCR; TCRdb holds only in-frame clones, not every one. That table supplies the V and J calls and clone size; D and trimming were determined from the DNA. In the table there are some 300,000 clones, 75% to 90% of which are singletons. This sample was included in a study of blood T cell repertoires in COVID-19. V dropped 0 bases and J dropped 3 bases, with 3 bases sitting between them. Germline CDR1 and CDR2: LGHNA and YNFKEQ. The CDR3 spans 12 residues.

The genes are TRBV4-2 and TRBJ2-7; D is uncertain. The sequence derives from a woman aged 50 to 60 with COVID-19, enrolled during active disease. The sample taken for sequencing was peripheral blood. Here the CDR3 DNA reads TGTGCCAGCAGCCAAGATCGCTACGAGCAGTACTTC. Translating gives CASSQDRYEQYF.